This T cell receptor (beta chain) emerged from a study of T cells in narcolepsy. Study-level information: Donors had narcolepsy type 1 or type 2, or were healthy controls. Findings and limits, study-wide: Autoreactive clonotypes reportedly recurred in blood of same and different patients, not controls. Comparing one patient's CSF and blood CD4+ clonotypes highlighted HCRT- and TRIB2-specific autoreactive clonotypes. Some memory CD4+ repertoires had no autoreactive clone sequences.

Germline values: CDR1 KGHSH, CDR2 LQKENI. With 0 bases removed from V and 4 bases from J, the gap between germline ends came to 5 bases. CDR3 length equals 13 residues. As concerns this clone: Its antigen is undetermined.

The protocol was immunoSEQ multiplex PCR, while the TCRdb copy is restricted to in-frame clones and leaves out a portion. The sample lists tens of thousands of clones, 75% to 90% occurring once. The gene calls are TRBV18 and TRBJ2-3; no firm D call. The TCR comes from a human donor with narcolepsy. Material: CD45RA- memory CD4+ T cells from PBMCs. The CDR3: CASSPPTADTQYF. The CDR3 DNA sequence: TGTGCCAGCTCACCACCGACCGCAGATACGCAGTATTTT. The entire variable domain, with the rest obtained from reference TRBV18 and TRBJ2-3, is as follows: NAGVMQNPRHLVRRRGQEARLRCSPMKGHSHVYWYRQLPEEGLKFMVYLQKENIIDESGMPKERFSAEFPKEGPSILRIQQVVRGDSAAYFCASSPPTADTQYFGPGTRLTVL.